A selection of T cell receptor beta chains follows, all from one sample in a study of identical twins. TCRdb processed the 5' RACE reads anew with MiXCR; each CDR3 protein has one entry. The table has hundreds of thousands of distinct CDR3 sequences, around 6% seen once. Sequences were obtained from naive T cells sorted from blood. The receptors were gathered from a man between 18 and 29 years old in good health. The CDR3 runs from the conserved cysteine through the conserved F or W. The D gene is left open where the match is weak. Clone size is not always given. Where it is, it says once, few, many or a class for expanded clones.

V	D	size	J	CDR3	DNA
TRBV28	.	.	TRBJ2-7	CASSAPGPGVYEQYF	TGTGCCAGCAGTGCCCCGGGCCCAGGGGTCTACGAGCAGTACTTC
TRBV30	.	.	TRBJ2-3	CAWSVAFTDTQYF	TGTGCCTGGAGTGTGGCTTTCACAGATACGCAGTATTTT
TRBV6-5	TRBD1	many	TRBJ1-1	CASRQGATAFF	TGTGCCAGCCGGCAGGGGGCAACAGCTTTCTTT
TRBV18	TRBD1	.	TRBJ1-6	CASSPGQVDSPLHF	TGTGCCAGCTCACCGGGACAGGTGGATTCACCCCTCCACTTT
TRBV29-1	TRBD1	many	TRBJ1-2	CSVEVIDRDGYTF	TGCAGCGTTGAAGTGATAGACAGGGATGGCTACACCTTC
TRBV12-3/TRBV12-4	.	many	TRBJ1-1	CASRRQLTNTEAFF	TGTGCCAGCAGACGACAGCTGACGAACACTGAAGCTTTCTTT
TRBV29-1	TRBD2	many	TRBJ2-7	CSAGGLALYEQYF	TGCAGCGCGGGGGGACTAGCGCTTTACGAGCAGTACTTC
TRBV3-1	.	many	TRBJ2-1	CASSQDLGGSGREQFF	TGTGCCAGCAGCCAAGATTTAGGTGGGAGCGGAAGGGAGCAGTTCTTC
TRBV6-5	TRBD2	.	TRBJ2-7	CASSYESEASGTLHYEQYF	TGTGCCAGCAGTTACGAATCTGAGGCTAGCGGGACCCTACACTACGAGCAGTACTTC
TRBV11-2	TRBD2	.	TRBJ2-3	CASSLDASGASTDTQYF	TGTGCCAGCAGCTTAGATGCTAGCGGGGCTAGCACAGATACGCAGTATTTT
TRBV2	.	.	TRBJ2-2	CASSALEGTGELFF	TGTGCCAGCAGTGCCTTAGAGGGCACCGGGGAGCTGTTTTTT
TRBV29-1	.	many	TRBJ2-1	CSIPSGGGPRINEQFF	TGCAGCATCCCCAGCGGAGGGGGACCCAGAATCAATGAGCAGTTCTTC
TRBV12-3/TRBV12-4	TRBD2	many	TRBJ2-3	CASSFWREIPDTQYF	TGTGCCAGCAGTTTTTGGCGGGAGATCCCAGATACGCAGTATTTT
TRBV27	TRBD1	many	TRBJ2-5	CASRTGGWETQYF	TGTGCCAGCAGGACAGGGGGATGGGAGACCCAGTACTTC
TRBV6-2/TRBV6-3	.	many	TRBJ1-5	CASSYSGSQPQHF	TGTGCCAGCAGTTACTCGGGCAGCCAGCCCCAGCATTTT
TRBV19	TRBD1	few	TRBJ2-1	CASSLRTGSLYNEQFF	TGTGCCAGTAGTCTAAGGACAGGGTCGCTCTACAATGAGCAGTTCTTC
TRBV20-1	TRBD1	few	TRBJ1-1	CSASQGGVNTEAFF	TGCAGTGCTTCGCAGGGGGGAGTGAACACTGAAGCTTTCTTT
TRBV4-1	.	many	TRBJ2-1	CASSQGPGPLSSYNEQFF	TGCGCCAGCAGCCAAGGTCCGGGGCCGCTAAGCTCCTACAATGAGCAGTTCTTC
TRBV6-1	.	.	TRBJ2-5	CASTQLGPMETQYF	TGTGCCAGCACCCAGCTAGGACCTATGGAGACCCAGTACTTC
TRBV6-5	.	many	TRBJ2-2	CASSTLAGELFF	TGTGCCAGCAGTACCCTAGCCGGGGAGCTGTTTTTT
TRBV20-1	.	many	TRBJ2-5	CSATRGQETQYF	TGCAGTGCGACAAGGGGCCAAGAGACCCAGTACTTC
TRBV5-1	.	few	TRBJ2-2	CASSLAEQPNTGELFF	TGCGCCAGCAGCTTGGCCGAGCAGCCGAACACCGGGGAGCTGTTTTTT
TRBV11-1	TRBD2	many	TRBJ2-1	CASSFMTSGRAQVRNEQFF	TGTGCCAGCAGCTTCATGACTAGCGGGAGGGCTCAGGTGAGGAATGAGCAGTTCTTC
TRBV20-1	TRBD2	.	TRBJ2-1	CSARGPAGGSYNEQFF	TGCAGTGCTAGAGGTCCAGCGGGAGGGTCCTACAATGAGCAGTTCTTC
TRBV12-3/TRBV12-4	TRBD2	few	TRBJ2-5	CASTPLAGGPETQYF	TGTGCCAGCACCCCACTAGCGGGAGGGCCGGAGACCCAGTACTTC
TRBV28	.	many	TRBJ2-3	CASSLETGTSSTDTQYF	TGTGCCAGCAGTTTAGAAACGGGGACCTCTAGCACAGATACGCAGTATTTT
TRBV27	.	many	TRBJ2-6	CASSSSSGANVLTF	TGTGCCAGCAGTTCATCCTCTGGGGCCAACGTCCTGACTTTC
TRBV20-1	.	many	TRBJ2-3	CSARDRVPGTDTQYF	TGCAGTGCTAGAGATCGGGTCCCTGGCACAGATACGCAGTATTTT
TRBV7-2	.	few	TRBJ1-4	CASSLLKTATNEKLFF	TGTGCCAGCAGCTTACTAAAGACGGCAACTAATGAAAAACTGTTTTTT